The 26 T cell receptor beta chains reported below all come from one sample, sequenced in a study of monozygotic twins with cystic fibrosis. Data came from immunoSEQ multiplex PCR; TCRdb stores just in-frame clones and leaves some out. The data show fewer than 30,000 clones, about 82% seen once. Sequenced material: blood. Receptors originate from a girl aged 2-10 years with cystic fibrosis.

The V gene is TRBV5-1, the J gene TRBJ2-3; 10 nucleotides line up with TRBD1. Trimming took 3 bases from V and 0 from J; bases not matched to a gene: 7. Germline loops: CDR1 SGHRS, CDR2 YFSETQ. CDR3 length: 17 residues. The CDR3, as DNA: TGCGCCAGCAGCTCTATAGGGACAGGGGTGAGCACAGATACGCAGTATTTT. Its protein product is CASSSIGTGVSTDTQYF.

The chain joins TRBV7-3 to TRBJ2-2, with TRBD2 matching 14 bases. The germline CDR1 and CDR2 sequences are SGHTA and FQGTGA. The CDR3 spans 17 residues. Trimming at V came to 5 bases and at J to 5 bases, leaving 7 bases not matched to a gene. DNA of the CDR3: TGTGCCAGCAGCCCGGGACTAGCGGGAGACAAGACCGGGGAGCTGTTTTTT. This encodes CASSPGLAGDKTGELFF. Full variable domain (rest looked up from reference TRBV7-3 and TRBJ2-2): GAGVSQTPSNKVTEKGKYVELRCDPISGHTALYWYRQSLGQGPEFLIYFQGTGAADDSGLPNDRFFAVRPEGSVSTLKIQRTERGDSAVYLCASSPGLAGDKTGELFFGEGSRLTVL.

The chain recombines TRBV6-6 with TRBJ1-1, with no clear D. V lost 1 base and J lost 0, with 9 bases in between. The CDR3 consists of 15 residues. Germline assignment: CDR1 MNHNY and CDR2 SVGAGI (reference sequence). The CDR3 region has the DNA TGTGCCAGCAGTTACTTGGATTCTTTGAACACTGAAGCTTTCTTT. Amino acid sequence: CASSYLDSLNTEAFF.

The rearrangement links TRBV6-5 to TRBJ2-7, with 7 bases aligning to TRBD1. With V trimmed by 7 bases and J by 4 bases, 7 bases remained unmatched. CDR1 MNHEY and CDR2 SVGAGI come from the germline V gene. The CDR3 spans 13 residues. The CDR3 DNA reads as TGTGCCAGCAACAGGGGTCCTCGATACGAGCAGTACTTC. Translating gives CASNRGPRYEQYF.

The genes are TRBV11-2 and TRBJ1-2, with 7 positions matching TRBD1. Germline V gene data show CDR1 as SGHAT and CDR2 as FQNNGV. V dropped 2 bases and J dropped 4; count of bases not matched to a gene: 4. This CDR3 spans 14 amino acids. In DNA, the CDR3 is TGTGCCAGCAGCTTATGGGGGGACAGCTATGGCTACACCTTC. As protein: CASSLWGDSYGYTF. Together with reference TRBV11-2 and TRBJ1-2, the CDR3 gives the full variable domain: EAGVAQSPRYKIIEKRQSVAFWCNPISGHATLYWYQQILGQGPKLLIQFQNNGVVDDSQLPKDRFSAERLKGVDSTLKIQPAKLEDSAVYLCASSLWGDSYGYTFGSGTRLTVV.

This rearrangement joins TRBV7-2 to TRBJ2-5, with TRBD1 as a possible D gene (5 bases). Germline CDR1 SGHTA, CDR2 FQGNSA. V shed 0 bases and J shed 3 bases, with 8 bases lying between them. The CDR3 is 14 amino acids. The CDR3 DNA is TGTGCCAGCAGCTTAGCCAGGGCCGAAGAGACCCAGTACTTC. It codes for CASSLARAEETQYF.

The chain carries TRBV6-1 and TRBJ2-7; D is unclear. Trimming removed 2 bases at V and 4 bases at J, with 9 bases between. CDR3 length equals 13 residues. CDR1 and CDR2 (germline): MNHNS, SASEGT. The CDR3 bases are TGTGCCAGCAGTGAATTAATTAGGTACGAGCAGTACTTC. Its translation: CASSELIRYEQYF.

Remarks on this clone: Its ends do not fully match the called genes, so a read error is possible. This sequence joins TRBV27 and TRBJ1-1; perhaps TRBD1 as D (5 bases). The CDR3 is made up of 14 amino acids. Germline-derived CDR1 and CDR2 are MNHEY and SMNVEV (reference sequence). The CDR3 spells CASKYYEGNPEAFF. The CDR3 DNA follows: TGTGCCAGCAAGTATTACGAGGGGAACCCTGAAGCTTTCTTT.

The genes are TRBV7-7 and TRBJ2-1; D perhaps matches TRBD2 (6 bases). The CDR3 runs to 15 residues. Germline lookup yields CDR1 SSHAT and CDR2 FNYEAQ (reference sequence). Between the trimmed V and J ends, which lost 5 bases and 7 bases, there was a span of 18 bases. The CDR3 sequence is CASSPGTAPENEQFF. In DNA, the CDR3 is TGTGCCAGCAGCCCTGGGACTGCACCGGAAAATGAGCAGTTCTTC.

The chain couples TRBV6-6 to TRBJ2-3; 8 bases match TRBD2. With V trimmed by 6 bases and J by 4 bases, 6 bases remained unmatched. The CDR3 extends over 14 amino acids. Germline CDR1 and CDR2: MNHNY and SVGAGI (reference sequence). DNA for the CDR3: TGTGCCAGCAGAGTTAGCGGGAAACCAGATACGCAGTATTTT. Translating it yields CASRVSGKPDTQYF.

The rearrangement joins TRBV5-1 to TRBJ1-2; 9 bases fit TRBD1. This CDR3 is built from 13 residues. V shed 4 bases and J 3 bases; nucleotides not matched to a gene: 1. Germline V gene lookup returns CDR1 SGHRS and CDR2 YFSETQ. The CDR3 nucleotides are TGCGCCAGCAGCCGGACAGGGGACTATGGCTACACCTTC. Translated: CASSRTGDYGYTF.

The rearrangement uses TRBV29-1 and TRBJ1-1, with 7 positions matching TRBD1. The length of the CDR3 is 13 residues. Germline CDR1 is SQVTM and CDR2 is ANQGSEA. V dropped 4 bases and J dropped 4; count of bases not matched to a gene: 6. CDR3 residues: CSVADRAGTEAFF. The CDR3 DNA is TGCAGCGTTGCCGACAGGGCGGGCACTGAAGCTTTCTTT.

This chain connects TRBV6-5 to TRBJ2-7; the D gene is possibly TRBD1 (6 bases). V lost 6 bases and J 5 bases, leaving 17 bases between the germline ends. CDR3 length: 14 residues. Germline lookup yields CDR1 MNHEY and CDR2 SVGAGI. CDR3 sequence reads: CASSRGRFDDEQYF. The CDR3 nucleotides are TGTGCCAGCAGCAGGGGCCGATTCGACGACGAGCAGTACTTC.

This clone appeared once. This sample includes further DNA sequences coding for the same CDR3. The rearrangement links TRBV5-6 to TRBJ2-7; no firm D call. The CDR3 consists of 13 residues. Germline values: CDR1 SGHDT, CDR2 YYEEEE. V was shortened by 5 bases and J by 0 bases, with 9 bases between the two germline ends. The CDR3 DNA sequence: TGTGCCAGCAGAACAATAAGCTCCTACGAGCAGTACTTC. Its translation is CASRTISSYEQYF.

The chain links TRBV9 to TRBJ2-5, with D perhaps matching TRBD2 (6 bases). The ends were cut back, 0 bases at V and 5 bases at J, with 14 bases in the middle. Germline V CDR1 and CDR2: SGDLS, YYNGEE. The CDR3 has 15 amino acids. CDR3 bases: TGTGCCAGCAGCGTAGCCGACGGGAGTTGGGAGACCCAGTACTTC. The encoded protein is CASSVADGSWETQYF. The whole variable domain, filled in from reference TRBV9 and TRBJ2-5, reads DSGVTQTPKHLITATGQRVTLRCSPRSGDLSVYWYQQSLDQGLQFLIQYYNGEERAKGNILERFSAQQFPDLHSELNLSSLELGDSALYFCASSVADGSWETQYFGPGTRLLVL.

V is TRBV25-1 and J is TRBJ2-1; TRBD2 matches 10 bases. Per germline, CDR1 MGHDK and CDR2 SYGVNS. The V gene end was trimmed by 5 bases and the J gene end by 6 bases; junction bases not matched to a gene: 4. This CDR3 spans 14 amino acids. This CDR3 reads CASSPSGSINEQFF. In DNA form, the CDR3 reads TGTGCCAGCAGTCCTAGCGGGAGTATCAATGAGCAGTTCTTC.

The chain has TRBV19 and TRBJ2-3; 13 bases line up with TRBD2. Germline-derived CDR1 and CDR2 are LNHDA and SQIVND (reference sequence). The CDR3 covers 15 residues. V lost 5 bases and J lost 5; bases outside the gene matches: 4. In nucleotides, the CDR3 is TGTGCCAGTAGTCGGACTAGCGGGAGAGGAGATACGCAGTATTTT. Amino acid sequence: CASSRTSGRGDTQYF. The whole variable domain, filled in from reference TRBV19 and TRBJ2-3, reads DGGITQSPKYLFRKEGQNVTLSCEQNLNHDAMYWYRQDPGQGLRLIYYSQIVNDFQKGDIAEGYSVSREKKESFPLTVTSAQKNPTAFYLCASSRTSGRGDTQYFGPGTRLTVL.

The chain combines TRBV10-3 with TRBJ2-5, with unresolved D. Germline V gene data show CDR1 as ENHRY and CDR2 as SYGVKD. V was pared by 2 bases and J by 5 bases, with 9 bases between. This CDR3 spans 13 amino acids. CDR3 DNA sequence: TGTGCCATCAGTGAGACGAGACGGGAGACCCAGTACTTC. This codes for CAISETRRETQYF.

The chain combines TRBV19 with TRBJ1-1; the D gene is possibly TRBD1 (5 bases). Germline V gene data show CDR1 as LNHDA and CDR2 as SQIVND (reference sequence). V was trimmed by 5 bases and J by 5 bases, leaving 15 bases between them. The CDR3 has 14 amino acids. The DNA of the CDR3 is TGTGCCAGTAGTGGAGTCAGGGATGGGACTGAAGCTTTCTTT. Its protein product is CASSGVRDGTEAFF.

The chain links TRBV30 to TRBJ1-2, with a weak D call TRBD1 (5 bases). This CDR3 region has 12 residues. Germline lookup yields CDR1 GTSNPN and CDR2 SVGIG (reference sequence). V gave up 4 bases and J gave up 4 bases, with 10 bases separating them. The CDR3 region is CAWNLGGYGYTF. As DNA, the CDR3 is TGTGCCTGGAATTTGGGGGGCTATGGCTACACCTTC.

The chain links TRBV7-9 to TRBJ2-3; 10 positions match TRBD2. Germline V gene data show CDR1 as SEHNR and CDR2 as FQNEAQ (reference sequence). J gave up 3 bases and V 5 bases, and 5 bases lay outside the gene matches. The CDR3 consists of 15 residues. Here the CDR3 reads CASSIGLAATDTQYF. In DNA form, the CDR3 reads TGTGCCAGCAGCATCGGACTAGCGGCGACAGATACGCAGTATTTT.

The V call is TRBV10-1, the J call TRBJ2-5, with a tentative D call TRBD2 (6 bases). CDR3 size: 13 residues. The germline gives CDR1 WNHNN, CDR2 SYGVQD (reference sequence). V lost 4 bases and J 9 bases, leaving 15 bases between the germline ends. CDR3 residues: CASSGNPGEAQYF. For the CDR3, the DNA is TGCGCCAGCAGTGGGAATCCGGGGGAGGCCCAGTACTTC.

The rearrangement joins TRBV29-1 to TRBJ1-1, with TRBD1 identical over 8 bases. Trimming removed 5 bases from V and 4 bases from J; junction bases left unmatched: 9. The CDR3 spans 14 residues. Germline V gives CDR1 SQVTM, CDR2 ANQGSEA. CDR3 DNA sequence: TGCAGCGTTAACAAACAGGGGGGCGGCACTGAAGCTTTCTTT. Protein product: CSVNKQGGGTEAFF.

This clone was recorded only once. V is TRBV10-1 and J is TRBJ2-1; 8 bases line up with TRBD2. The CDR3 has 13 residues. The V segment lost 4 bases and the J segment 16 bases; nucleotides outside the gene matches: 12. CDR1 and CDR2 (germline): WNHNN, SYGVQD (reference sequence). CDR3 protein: CASSVDGRAEFFF. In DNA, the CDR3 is TGCGCCAGCAGTGTAGACGGGAGGGCCGAGTTTTTCTTC.

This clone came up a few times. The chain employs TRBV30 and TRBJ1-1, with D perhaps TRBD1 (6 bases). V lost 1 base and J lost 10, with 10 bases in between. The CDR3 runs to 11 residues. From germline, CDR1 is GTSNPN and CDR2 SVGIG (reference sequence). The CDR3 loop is CAWSAQGRAFF. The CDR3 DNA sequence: TGTGCCTGGAGTGCACAGGGACGAGCTTTCTTT. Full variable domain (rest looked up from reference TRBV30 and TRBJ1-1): SQTIHQWPATLVQPVGSPLSLECTVEGTSNPNLYWYRQAAGRGLQLLFYSVGIGQISSEVPQNLSASRPQDRQFILSSKKLLLSDSGFYLCAWSAQGRAFFGQGTRLTVV.

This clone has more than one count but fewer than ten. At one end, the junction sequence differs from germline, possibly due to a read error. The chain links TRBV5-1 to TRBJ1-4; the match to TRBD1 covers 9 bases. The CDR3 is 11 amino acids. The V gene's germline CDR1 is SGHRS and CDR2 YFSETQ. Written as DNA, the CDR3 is TGCGCCAGCAGCCTCCGGGACAGGGAGGTTTTT. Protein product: CASSLRDREVF.